These T cell receptor beta chains were read from a single sample in a study of post-analysis software for immune sequencing data. MiXCR was run by TCRdb on the PCR reads, yielding one entry per CDR3 protein. The data contain approximately 770,000 distinct CDR3 sequences, around 46% of them singletons. The sample taken for sequencing was blood. Every receptor here comes from a girl aged 5-17 years with multiple sclerosis. Both conserved end residues are part of each CDR3. A D gene is named only where the DNA matches it firmly. The size field is filled for only some rows; it gives once, few, many or a size class.

TRBJ1-2 | NA | TRBV4-3 | NA | CASSQDGQLPGYGYTF | TGCGCCAGCAGCCAAGATGGACAACTTCCAGGCTATGGCTACACCTTC
TRBJ2-5 | few | TRBV6-9 | NA | CANRPAVAGNRTQETQYF | TGTGCCAACCGGCCCGCGGTGGCGGGAAACCGAACTCAAGAGACCCAGTACTTC
TRBJ2-4 | NA | TRBV6-6 | NA | CASSLDRVWGQYF | TGTGCCAGCAGTTTGGACCGAGTCTGGGGCCAGTACTTC
TRBJ1-1 | few | TRBV6-2/TRBV6-3 | NA | CASKHGQIEAFF | TGTGCCAGCAAACACGGGCAGATCGAAGCTTTCTTT
TRBJ1-2 | NA | TRBV12-3/TRBV12-4 | TRBD1 | CASSAGTGEYYGYTF | TGTGCCAGCAGTGCCGGGACAGGGGAGTACTATGGCTACACCTTC
TRBJ2-7 | once | TRBV6-5 | NA | CASTSGQEQYF | TGTGCCAGCACGTCAGGGCAAGAGCAGTACTTC
TRBJ1-1 | few | TRBV5-1 | NA | CASSSKGEVNTEAFF | TGCGCCAGCAGCTCAAAAGGGGAGGTCAACACTGAAGCTTTCTTT
TRBJ2-3 | few | TRBV11-1 | NA | CASTDGIVRATDTQYF | TGTGCCAGCACCGATGGGATCGTAAGGGCGACAGATACGCAGTATTTT
TRBJ2-7 | NA | TRBV28 | NA | CASFTGVPYEQYF | TGTGCCAGCTTTACCGGGGTACCCTACGAGCAGTACTTC
TRBJ2-1 | NA | TRBV12-3/TRBV12-4 | NA | CASSSRSEQFF | TGTGCCAGCAGTTCACGATCTGAGCAGTTCTTC
TRBJ2-6 | NA | TRBV20-1 | TRBD1 | CSAKGTGVIGANVLTF | TGCAGTGCTAAGGGGACAGGGGTTATTGGGGCCAACGTCCTGACTTTC
TRBJ2-3 | few | TRBV7-9 | NA | CASSRRAGTIRADTQYF | TGTGCCAGCAGCAGGAGAGCCGGGACAATTAGGGCAGATACGCAGTATTTT
TRBJ2-5 | NA | TRBV29-1 | TRBD1 | CSVDGQGAETQYF | TGCAGCGTTGACGGACAGGGGGCGGAGACCCAGTACTTC
TRBJ2-1 | NA | TRBV29-1 | NA | CSVDERNSYNEQFF | TGCAGCGTTGACGAGAGGAATTCCTACAATGAGCAGTTCTTC
TRBJ2-1 | many | TRBV7-3 | TRBD2 | CASSLRLAGVNEQFF | TGTGCCAGCAGCCTCCGACTAGCGGGAGTCAATGAGCAGTTCTTC
TRBJ2-6 | NA | TRBV7-9 | NA | CASSSPWRSGANVLTF | TGTGCCAGCAGCTCCCCTTGGCGCTCTGGGGCCAACGTCCTGACTTTC
TRBJ2-2 | NA | TRBV12-3/TRBV12-4 | NA | CASTVLGNTGELFF | TGTGCCAGTACCGTCTTGGGGAACACCGGGGAGCTGTTTTTT
TRBJ1-2 | few | TRBV12-3/TRBV12-4 | NA | CASSSPGLYGYTF | TGTGCCAGCAGCTCTCCTGGCCTCTATGGCTACACCTTC
TRBJ1-1 | NA | TRBV12-3/TRBV12-4 | TRBD1 | CASTQGGTEAFF | TGTGCCAGCACCCAGGGGGGCACTGAAGCTTTCTTT
TRBJ1-2 | few | TRBV5-5 | NA | CASSGREWNYGYTF | TGTGCCAGCAGCGGACGGGAGTGGAACTATGGCTACACCTTC
TRBJ2-7 | NA | TRBV12-3/TRBV12-4 | NA | CASKEGVSSYEQYF | TGTGCCAGCAAGGAGGGGGTTAGCTCCTACGAGCAGTACTTC
TRBJ2-1 | few | TRBV20-1 | NA | CSAGRSVQFF | TGCAGTGCTGGGAGGTCGGTGCAGTTCTTC
TRBJ2-1 | NA | TRBV10-3 | TRBD2 | CAISDPGLAASLRQFF | TGTGCCATCAGTGACCCCGGACTAGCGGCCTCCCTGCGGCAGTTCTTC
TRBJ2-2 | few | TRBV15 | NA | CATSRDPRGPGELFF | TGTGCCACCAGCAGAGATCCGCGGGGCCCCGGGGAGCTGTTTTTT
TRBJ2-7 | NA | TRBV6-1 | TRBD2 | CASSGLAGSSYEQYF | TGTGCCAGCAGTGGGCTAGCGGGTTCCTCCTACGAGCAGTACTTC
TRBJ2-3 | NA | TRBV14 | TRBD2 | CASSQGQRGVDTQYF | TGTGCCAGCAGCCAAGGACAGCGGGGGGTAGATACGCAGTATTTT
TRBJ2-7 | NA | TRBV11-2 | TRBD2 | CASNPGLAGVYEQYF | TGTGCCAGCAACCCCGGACTAGCGGGAGTCTACGAGCAGTACTTC
TRBJ1-2 | NA | TRBV4-2 | TRBD1 | CASTRQGANYGYTF | TGTGCCAGCACGCGACAGGGGGCTAACTATGGCTACACCTTC
TRBJ2-5 | NA | TRBV10-3 | NA | CAMGPGETQYF | TGTGCCATGGGTCCGGGGGAGACCCAGTACTTC
TRBJ2-7 | NA | TRBV20-1 | NA | CSASGERYEQYF | TGCAGTGCTAGCGGGGAACGCTACGAGCAGTACTTC
TRBJ2-1 | NA | TRBV27 | TRBD2 | CASRFGTSYNEQFF | TGTGCCAGCAGGTTCGGGACTAGCTACAATGAGCAGTTCTTC
TRBJ2-3 | NA | TRBV20-1 | NA | CSARGAGENTDTQYF | TGCAGTGCTAGAGGGGCGGGCGAAAACACAGATACGCAGTATTTT
TRBJ2-5 | few | TRBV12-3/TRBV12-4 | TRBD1 | CASRPGTAQETQYF | TGTGCCAGCAGACCCGGGACAGCCCAAGAGACCCAGTACTTC
TRBJ2-5 | few | TRBV10-3 | NA | CASVPSEQETQYF | TGTGCCAGCGTCCCTAGCGAACAAGAGACCCAGTACTTC
TRBJ2-1 | NA | TRBV28 | TRBD2 | CASSLNPGLAGHSYNEQFF | TGTGCCAGCAGTTTGAATCCGGGACTAGCGGGCCACTCCTACAATGAGCAGTTCTTC
TRBJ1-1 | NA | TRBV6-5 | TRBD1 | CASSRRTGLAFF | TGTGCCAGCAGTAGACGGACAGGGCTGGCTTTCTTT
TRBJ2-5 | NA | TRBV11-1 | TRBD1 | CASSLRGQDLMETQYF | TGTGCCAGCAGCTTAAGGGGACAGGACCTTATGGAGACCCAGTACTTC
TRBJ2-5 | few | TRBV4-2 | NA | CASSQGIAETQYF | TGTGCCAGCAGCCAAGGGATTGCGGAGACCCAGTACTTC
TRBJ2-7 | NA | TRBV18 | NA | CASSPPNRGVLEQYF | TGTGCCAGCTCACCACCGAATAGGGGGGTTCTCGAGCAGTACTTC